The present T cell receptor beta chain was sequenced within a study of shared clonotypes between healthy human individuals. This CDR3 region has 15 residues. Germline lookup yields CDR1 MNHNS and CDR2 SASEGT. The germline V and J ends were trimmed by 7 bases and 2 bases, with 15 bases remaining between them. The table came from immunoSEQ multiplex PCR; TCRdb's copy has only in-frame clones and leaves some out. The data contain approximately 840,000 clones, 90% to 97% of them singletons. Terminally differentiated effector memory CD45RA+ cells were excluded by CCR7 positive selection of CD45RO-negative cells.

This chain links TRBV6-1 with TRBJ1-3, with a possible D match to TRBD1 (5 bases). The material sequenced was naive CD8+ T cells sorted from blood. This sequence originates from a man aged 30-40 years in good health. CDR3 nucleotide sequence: TGTGCCAGCACCCGGGACTTCTTCCCTGGAAACACCATATATTTT. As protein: CASTRDFFPGNTIYF.